This T cell receptor beta chain was captured by sequencing in a study of blood T cell repertoires in COVID-19 (dated by TCRdb to the early 2020s). Broadly, across the study: Collaborator samples came from the United States, Italy and Spain and covered acute and convalescent phases of COVID-19. HLA class I and class II types, where available, came from metadata supplied by the sample provider rather than from assay-based typing. Samples were obtained from the ongoing ImmuneRACE study (first 160 participants) and from 1,254 subjects provided by 6 global collaborators. A de-identified subject ID, COVID-19 status, age in years and sex were almost always included in the sample metadata. The material from the prospective study consisted of cDNA or gDNA derived from T cells, B-cell-depleted T cells, or PBMCs. The dataset comprised deeply sampled blood TCRbeta repertoires from subjects exposed to, actively infected with, or recovered from COVID-19. A freely available public database, intended as a resource for researchers studying the immune response to SARS-CoV-2, is where the repertoires were released.

Each collaborating institution followed its own protocols to collect whole blood in K2EDTA tubes. For TCRbeta analysis, collaborators shipped samples in one of three forms: frozen whole blood, isolated PBMCs, or DNA extracted from either of those sample types. Trimming takes 5 bases off V and 1 base off J; junction bases not matched to a gene: 5. Inclusive of the bounding cysteine and phenylalanine, the CDR3 is 16 residues long. The retained sequence is limited to the CDR3, 48 bases, with the frame set at the first base. The germline V gene supplies CDR1 SGHTA and CDR2 FQGNSA. Overall study results and their limits: Clinical and demographic metadata were provided uncurated, with the amount varying by source and participant.

TCRbeta CDR3 regions were amplified from genomic DNA by means of the immunoSEQ Assay, a bias-controlled multiplex PCR. Turning to the authors' computational methods: The number of nucleated cells in each sample was estimated by amplification of reference gene primers within the assay. To quantify the absolute abundance of each unique TCRbeta CDR3 rearrangement, sequence reads were collapsed and filtered. Productive Simpson clonality was computed per sample as the square root of Simpson's diversity index over productive rearrangements. TCRdb mirrors the immuneACCESS table, restricted to in-frame sequences. Some clones are absent from its copies; in checked studies, under half trace to an unresolved V gene, and the reason for the others is unknown. The V and J calls and the clone size are those of that table, but D and trimming were determined from the DNA. In this sample the table shows about 210,000 clones, around 80% of which occur a single time. The ten largest clones represent more than 7% of the sample.

As to this clone: Its specific antigen is unknown. Per-nucleotide qualities are absent, and no much larger clonotype sits a single base away.

Recombination connected TRBV7-2 to TRBJ2-3, and TRBD2 matches 11 of the central bases. The sample consisted of peripheral blood. The sequence derives from a woman in her seventies with acute or convalescent COVID-19. CDR3 loop: CASSLTSGGGTDTQYF. The DNA is as follows: TGTGCCAGCAGCCTCACTAGCGGGGGAGGCACAGATACGCAGTATTTT.